Listed below are T cell receptor beta chains from one sample, sequenced in a study of T cell responses to AZD1222 COVID-19 vaccine. Produced via immunoSEQ multiplex PCR; TCRdb's table is partial and in-frame only. The sample records around 140,000 clones, roughly 90% being singletons. The input for sequencing was peripheral blood, taken 28 days after the second AZD1222 dose. The receptors shown here come from an adult who received the AZD1222 COVID-19 vaccine. CDR3s include the opening cysteine and the closing phenylalanine or tryptophan. Each record gives: V gene, D gene, J gene, clone size, CDR3 protein, CDR3 DNA. A D gene is named only where the DNA matches it firmly. Clone size is shown for a subset of rows, as once, few, many or a class of expanded clone.

TRBV9	NA	TRBJ1-2	NA	CASSVIDSWGYGYTF	TGTGCCAGCAGCGTTATCGACAGTTGGGGCTATGGCTACACCTTC
TRBV4-2	TRBD2	TRBJ2-7	NA	CASSQVVAGVYEQYF	TGTGCCAGCAGCCAAGTAGTAGCGGGAGTTTACGAGCAGTACTTC
TRBV28	NA	TRBJ1-1	NA	CASREDRNTEAFF	TGTGCCAGCAGGGAGGACAGGAACACTGAAGCTTTCTTT
TRBV27	TRBD1	TRBJ1-1	few	CASSLSTGEPEAFF	TGTGCCAGCAGTTTATCGACAGGGGAGCCTGAAGCTTTCTTT
TRBV4-2	NA	TRBJ2-2	NA	CASSQDSPSTGELFF	TGTGCCAGCAGCCAAGATTCCCCGAGCACCGGGGAGCTGTTTTTT
TRBV6-5	NA	TRBJ2-1	NA	CASSYSRGSYNEQFF	TGTGCCAGCAGTTACTCGAGGGGCTCCTACAATGAGCAGTTCTTC
TRBV28	TRBD1	TRBJ2-5	NA	CASRIGTGSLQETQYF	TGTGCCAGCAGGATAGGGACAGGGAGTCTCCAAGAGACCCAGTACTTC
TRBV3-1/TRBV3-2	NA	TRBJ2-7	NA	CASSQTFQGNTYEQYF	TGTGCCAGCAGCCAAACGTTTCAGGGGAACACCTACGAGCAGTACTTC
TRBV5-6	NA	TRBJ1-4	NA	CASSRGEKLFF	TGTGCCAGCAGTCGGGGGGAAAAACTGTTTTTT
TRBV28	NA	TRBJ1-2	NA	CASSLSRYGVPYGYTF	TGTGCCAGCAGTTTATCCCGTTACGGGGTCCCCTATGGCTACACCTTC
TRBV15	NA	TRBJ1-5	once	CATSGVTVQPQHF	TGTGCCACCAGCGGGGTCACGGTGCAGCCCCAGCATTTT
TRBV28	NA	TRBJ1-2	NA	CASSTLNYGYTF	TGTGCCAGCAGCACTCTCAACTATGGCTACACCTTC
TRBV29-1	NA	TRBJ1-1	NA	CSVEARTDQTKEAFF	TGCAGCGTTGAAGCTCGGACGGACCAAACAAAGGAAGCTTTCTTT
TRBV10-3	NA	TRBJ1-1	NA	CAILNPKSAGVTNTEAFF	TGTGCCATCCTGAACCCGAAATCAGCTGGAGTAACGAACACTGAAGCTTTCTTT
TRBV7-3	TRBD2	TRBJ2-2	NA	CASSLTREISTGELFF	TGTGCCAGCAGCTTAACGCGGGAGATTAGCACCGGGGAGCTGTTTTTT
TRBV19	NA	TRBJ1-6	NA	CASSESGSPLHF	TGTGCCAGTAGTGAGAGCGGTTCACCCCTCCACTTT
TRBV24-1	TRBD1	TRBJ1-2	NA	CATSDRTGRFRGYTF	TGTGCCACCAGTGATCGGACAGGGCGCTTCCGCGGCTACACCTTC
TRBV3-1/TRBV3-2	NA	TRBJ1-6	NA	CASSQDFGRWNSPLHF	TGTGCCAGCAGCCAAGACTTCGGGAGGTGGAATTCACCCCTCCACTTT
TRBV19	TRBD1	TRBJ1-5	NA	CASSDREGQPQHF	TGTGCCAGTAGTGACAGGGAAGGCCAGCCCCAGCATTTT
TRBV5-6	TRBD2	TRBJ2-2	NA	CASSSWEGRGTGELFF	TGTGCCAGCAGCTCATGGGAGGGTCGTGGGACCGGGGAGCTGTTTTTT
TRBV5-5	NA	TRBJ2-2	NA	CASSLSDTRDTGELFF	TGTGCCAGCAGCTTGTCGGACACCAGGGACACCGGGGAGCTGTTTTTT
TRBV28	NA	TRBJ2-3	once	CASSRDLTDTQYF	TGTGCCAGCAGTCGGGACCTCACAGATACGCAGTATTTT
TRBV9	TRBD1	TRBJ1-1	NA	CASSVVYRGAEAFF	TGTGCCAGCAGCGTAGTTTACAGGGGGGCTGAAGCTTTCTTT
TRBV27	NA	TRBJ1-6	NA	CASRFSSKADSPLHF	TGTGCCAGCAGATTTAGTTCCAAGGCGGATTCACCCCTCCACTTT
TRBV2	TRBD1	TRBJ2-7	NA	CASSEWDRGRDEQYF	TGTGCCAGCAGTGAGTGGGACAGGGGACGTGACGAGCAGTACTTC
TRBV7-3	TRBD2	TRBJ2-7	NA	CASSLNLAGVSEQYF	TGTGCCAGCAGCTTAAATCTAGCGGGAGTGAGCGAGCAGTACTTC
TRBV2	NA	TRBJ2-3	NA	CADRYSTDTQYF	TGTGCCGACAGATATAGCACAGATACGCAGTATTTT
TRBV6-4	NA	TRBJ2-2	few	CASSRTGTGELFF	TGTGCCAGCAGTCGTACAGGGACCGGGGAGCTGTTTTTT
TRBV29-1	NA	TRBJ2-5	few	CSVETPGTETQYF	TGCAGCGTTGAAACCCCAGGGACAGAGACCCAGTACTTC
TRBV9	NA	TRBJ1-1	NA	CASSVDGGMNTEAFF	TGTGCCAGCAGCGTAGATGGGGGAATGAACACTGAAGCTTTCTTT
TRBV27	TRBD2	TRBJ2-4	NA	CASSLFGLAGERNIQYF	TGTGCCAGCAGTCTCTTCGGACTAGCGGGAGAAAGGAACATTCAGTACTTC
TRBV28	NA	TRBJ2-7	NA	CASGYTGYEQYF	TGTGCCAGCGGATACACAGGATACGAGCAGTACTTC
TRBV18	TRBD1	TRBJ1-1	NA	CASSPSSGGKGEAFF	TGTGCCAGCTCACCATCCTCAGGGGGAAAGGGTGAAGCTTTCTTT
TRBV5-1	NA	TRBJ1-5	NA	CASRAGTHSGQPQHF	TGCGCCAGCAGGGCAGGGACCCATTCAGGGCAGCCCCAGCATTTT
TRBV28	NA	TRBJ2-3	NA	CASSFGGRWDTQYF	TGTGCCAGCAGTTTTGGGGGGAGATGGGATACGCAGTATTTT
TRBV4-2	NA	TRBJ2-7	NA	CASSQGQDSYEQYF	TGTGCCAGCAGCCAAGGACAGGACTCCTACGAGCAGTACTTC
TRBV3-1/TRBV3-2	TRBD2	TRBJ2-2	NA	CASSLTSGSTGELFF	TGTGCCAGCAGCCTGACTAGCGGGAGCACCGGGGAGCTGTTTTTT
TRBV19	TRBD2	TRBJ2-7	NA	CASSISGRREQYF	TGTGCCAGTAGTATCAGCGGGAGACGCGAGCAGTACTTC
TRBV5-1	TRBD2	TRBJ2-7	NA	CASSPEGGLAGVREQYF	TGCGCCAGCAGCCCCGAAGGAGGACTAGCGGGAGTTCGCGAGCAGTACTTC
TRBV24-1	NA	TRBJ2-1	NA	CATSKGLFSYNEQFF	TGTGCCACCAGTAAGGGACTGTTCTCCTACAATGAGCAGTTCTTC
TRBV28	TRBD1	TRBJ1-2	NA	CASSSSGTGVYGYTF	TGTGCCAGCAGTTCTTCCGGGACAGGGGTCTATGGCTACACCTTC
TRBV6-1	TRBD2	TRBJ2-2	NA	CASSEARGLAGPGELFF	TGTGCCAGCAGTGAAGCGCGTGGACTAGCGGGACCCGGGGAGCTGTTTTTT
TRBV5-1	TRBD1	TRBJ1-2	once	CASSSGVGGSPHLYGYTF	TGCGCCAGCAGCTCGGGAGTAGGGGGCTCGCCGCACCTTTATGGCTACACCTTC
TRBV11-2	TRBD1	TRBJ2-2	few	CASSLSQGVNTGELFF	TGTGCCAGCAGCTTGTCACAGGGGGTAAATACCGGGGAGCTGTTTTTT
TRBV6-5	NA	TRBJ2-1	NA	CASSYSIGEQFF	TGTGCCAGCAGTTACTCGATCGGTGAGCAGTTCTTC
TRBV4-1	NA	TRBJ2-1	NA	CASSQDTSRDEQFF	TGCGCCAGCAGCCAAGATACATCGAGGGATGAGCAGTTCTTC
TRBV7-8	NA	TRBJ2-7	once	CASSWARQAPFSYEQYF	TGTGCCAGCAGCTGGGCCCGACAGGCGCCCTTCTCCTACGAGCAGTACTTC
TRBV28	NA	TRBJ2-6	NA	CASSFPRISSGANVLTF	TGTGCCAGCAGTTTTCCCAGGATCAGCTCTGGGGCCAACGTCCTGACTTTC
TRBV5-6	NA	TRBJ1-4	NA	CASSPGQTGEKLFF	TGTGCCAGCAGCCCCGGACAGACGGGTGAAAAACTGTTTTTT